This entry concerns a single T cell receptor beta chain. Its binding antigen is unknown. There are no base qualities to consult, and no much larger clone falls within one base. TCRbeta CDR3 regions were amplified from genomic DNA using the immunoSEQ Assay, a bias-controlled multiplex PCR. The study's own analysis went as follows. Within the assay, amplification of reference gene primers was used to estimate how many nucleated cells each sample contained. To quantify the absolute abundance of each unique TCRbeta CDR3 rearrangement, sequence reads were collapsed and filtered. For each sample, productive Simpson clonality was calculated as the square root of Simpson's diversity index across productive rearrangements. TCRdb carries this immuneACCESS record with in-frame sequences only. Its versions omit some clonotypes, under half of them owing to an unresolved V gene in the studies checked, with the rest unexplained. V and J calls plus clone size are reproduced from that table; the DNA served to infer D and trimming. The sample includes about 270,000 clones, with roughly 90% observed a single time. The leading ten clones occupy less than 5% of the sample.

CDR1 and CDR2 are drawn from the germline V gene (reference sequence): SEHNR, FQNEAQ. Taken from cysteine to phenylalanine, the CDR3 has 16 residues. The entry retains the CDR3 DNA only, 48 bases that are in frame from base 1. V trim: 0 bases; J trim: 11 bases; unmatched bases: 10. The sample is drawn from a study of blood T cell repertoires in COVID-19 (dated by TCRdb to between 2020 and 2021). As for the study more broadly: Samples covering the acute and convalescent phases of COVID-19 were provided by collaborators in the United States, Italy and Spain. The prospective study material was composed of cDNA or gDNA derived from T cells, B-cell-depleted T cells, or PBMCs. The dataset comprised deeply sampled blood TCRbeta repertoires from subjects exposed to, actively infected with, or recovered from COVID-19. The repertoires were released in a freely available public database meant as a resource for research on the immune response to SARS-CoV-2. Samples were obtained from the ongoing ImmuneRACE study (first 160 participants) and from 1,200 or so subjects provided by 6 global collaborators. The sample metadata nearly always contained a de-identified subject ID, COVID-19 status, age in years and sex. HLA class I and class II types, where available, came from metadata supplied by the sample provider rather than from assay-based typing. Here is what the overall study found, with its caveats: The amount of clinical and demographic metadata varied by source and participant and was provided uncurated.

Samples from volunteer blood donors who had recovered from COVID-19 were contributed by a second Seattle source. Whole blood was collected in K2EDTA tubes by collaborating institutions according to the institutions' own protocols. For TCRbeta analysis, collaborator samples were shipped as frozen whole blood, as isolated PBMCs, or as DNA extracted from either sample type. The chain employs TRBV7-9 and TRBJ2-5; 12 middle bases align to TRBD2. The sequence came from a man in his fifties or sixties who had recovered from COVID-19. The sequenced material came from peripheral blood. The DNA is TGTGCCAGCAGCTTAGCGAGCGCGCTAGCGGGGGGGTCGCAGTACTTC. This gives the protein CASSLASALAGGSQYF.